A selection of T cell receptor beta chains follows, all from one sample in a study of CD8 T cells in Susac syndrome. MiXCR, run by TCRdb on the immunoSEQ multiplex PCR reads, gives a single entry per CDR3 protein. The sample contains about 180,000 distinct CDR3 sequences, under 95% of which appear only once. Source material: CD4+ T cells from PBMCs. The source is a human donor with Susac syndrome. CDR3s include the opening cysteine and the closing phenylalanine or tryptophan. D genes are given only for firm matches. Some rows have no size entry. The others give once, few or many, or a class for an expanded clone.

few	.	TRBV5-4	TRBJ2-2	CASSLAGNTGELFF	TGTGCCAGCAGCTTGGCAGGGAACACCGGGGAGCTGTTTTTT
.	TRBD2	TRBV12-3/TRBV12-4	TRBJ2-5	CASSQAGLAGSLRTQYF	TGTGCCAGCAGTCAGGCGGGACTAGCGGGGAGCCTAAGGACCCAGTACTTC
.	.	TRBV28	TRBJ2-5	CASSLGLAQTQYF	TGTGCCAGCAGTTTGGGTCTAGCCCAGACCCAGTACTTC
.	.	TRBV5-6	TRBJ2-3	CASSLGRPNTQYF	TGTGCCAGCAGCCTGGGGAGACCAAATACGCAGTATTTT
.	.	TRBV29-1	TRBJ2-7	CSVGGRSYEQYF	TGCAGCGTTGGCGGTAGATCCTACGAGCAGTACTTC
.	.	TRBV25-1	TRBJ2-3	CASSEFGGTDTQYF	TGTGCCAGCAGTGAATTTGGGGGCACAGATACGCAGTATTTT
.	.	TRBV6-5	TRBJ1-2	CASSYSWQDYGYTF	TGTGCCAGCAGTTACTCTTGGCAGGACTATGGCTACACCTTC
.	.	TRBV5-1	TRBJ2-3	CASTSGLGASTDTQYF	TGCGCCAGCACCTCCGGGCTGGGGGCTAGCACAGATACGCAGTATTTT
.	.	TRBV7-2	TRBJ1-1	CASSLSDTTEAFF	TGTGCCAGCAGCCTAAGCGACACCACTGAAGCTTTCTTT
.	TRBD2	TRBV7-2	TRBJ2-1	CASSSGRGAGDEQFF	TGTGCCAGCAGCTCAGGGCGGGGGGCCGGCGATGAGCAGTTCTTC
.	.	TRBV9	TRBJ1-4	CASSVGGPEKLFF	TGTGCCAGCAGCGTAGGGGGGCCAGAAAAACTGTTTTTT
.	.	TRBV5-1	TRBJ1-1	CASSWDGENTEAFF	TGCGCCAGCAGCTGGGATGGTGAGAACACTGAAGCTTTCTTT
once	.	TRBV2	TRBJ1-3	CASRATVSGNTIYF	TGTGCCAGCAGGGCGACAGTCTCTGGAAACACCATATATTTT
.	TRBD2	TRBV20-1	TRBJ2-7	CSAPRVAGLHDSYEQYF	TGCAGTGCCCCGAGGGTAGCGGGGTTACATGACTCCTACGAGCAGTACTTC
.	.	TRBV4-2	TRBJ1-1	CASSHEGGNTEAFF	TGTGCCAGCAGCCATGAAGGCGGGAACACTGAAGCTTTCTTT
once	.	TRBV3-1	TRBJ2-6	CASSQLTTASGANVLTF	TGTGCCAGCAGCCAGTTGACTACCGCCTCTGGGGCCAACGTCCTGACTTTC
.	TRBD1	TRBV29-1	TRBJ2-7	CSPLARDRGQECSYEQYF	TGCAGCCCCCTCGCCCGGGACAGGGGGCAGGAGTGCTCCTACGAGCAGTACTTC
.	.	TRBV20-1	TRBJ2-7	CSARNWGDSVNEQYF	TGCAGTGCTAGGAATTGGGGCGACAGTGTAAACGAGCAGTACTTC
.	.	TRBV20-1	TRBJ2-3	CSATGRGRTSTDTQYF	TGCAGTGCTACCGGACGGGGGAGGACAAGCACAGATACGCAGTATTTT
.	.	TRBV5-1	TRBJ2-7	CASSLGEAHEQYF	TGCGCCAGCAGCCTGGGGGAGGCCCACGAGCAGTACTTC
.	.	TRBV20-1	TRBJ1-2	CSAYRQENYGYTF	TGCAGTGCCTACCGACAGGAGAACTATGGCTACACCTTC
.	.	TRBV29-1	TRBJ2-4	CSATTGSGNIQYF	TGCAGCGCAACAACAGGGTCGGGAAACATTCAGTACTTC
.	.	TRBV6-2/TRBV6-3	TRBJ2-7	CASSLRRGSYEQYF	TGTGCCAGCAGCTTAAGACGGGGCTCCTACGAGCAGTACTTC
.	.	TRBV18	TRBJ2-3	CASSPLDSTDTQYF	TGTGCCAGCTCACCGCTGGACAGCACAGATACGCAGTATTTT
.	.	TRBV19	TRBJ1-5	CASSIPGGGNQPQHF	TGTGCCAGTAGTATTCCGGGGGGCGGCAATCAGCCCCAGCATTTT
.	.	TRBV27	TRBJ2-3	CASSFRGVGDTQYF	TGTGCCAGCAGTTTTAGAGGGGTGGGGGATACGCAGTATTTT
.	.	TRBV4-3	TRBJ2-5	CASSQAVKADQETQYF	TGCGCCAGCAGCCAAGCGGTTAAGGCGGACCAAGAGACCCAGTACTTC
.	TRBD2	TRBV29-1	TRBJ2-1	CSVRTSNEQFF	TGCAGCGTTCGGACTAGCAATGAGCAGTTCTTC
few	.	TRBV9	TRBJ1-1	CASSQGVNTEAFF	TGTGCCAGCTCTCAAGGAGTGAACACTGAAGCTTTCTTT
.	.	TRBV7-6	TRBJ2-2	CASQRFSNTGELFF	TGTGCCAGCCAGAGGTTCTCGAACACCGGGGAGCTGTTTTTT
.	TRBD1	TRBV2	TRBJ1-5	CATRGQGDQPQHF	TGTGCCACCAGAGGACAGGGGGATCAGCCCCAGCATTTT
.	.	TRBV6-1	TRBJ2-1	CASSAERGSSYNEQFF	TGTGCCAGCAGTGCAGAGAGGGGGAGCTCCTACAATGAGCAGTTCTTC
.	TRBD2	TRBV7-2	TRBJ2-1	CASRTLAGQFEQFF	TGTGCCAGCAGAACGCTAGCGGGGCAGTTTGAGCAGTTCTTC
.	.	TRBV29-1	TRBJ2-7	CSVGAGTYEQYF	TGCAGCGTTGGGGCCGGGACCTACGAGCAGTACTTC
.	.	TRBV14	TRBJ2-1	CASSRRSSYNEQFF	TGTGCCAGCAGCCGACGGAGCTCCTACAATGAGCAGTTCTTC
.	.	TRBV27	TRBJ1-2	CASSWNRDGYGYTF	TGTGCCAGCAGTTGGAACCGGGACGGTTATGGCTACACCTTC
.	.	TRBV2	TRBJ1-4	CASSASGAPGEKLFF	TGTGCCAGCAGTGCCTCCGGGGCCCCTGGGGAAAAACTGTTTTTT
.	TRBD1	TRBV29-1	TRBJ2-7	CSVDLDREIWAISYEQYF	TGCAGCGTTGATCTAGACAGGGAAATCTGGGCGATCTCCTACGAGCAGTACTTC
.	.	TRBV24-1	TRBJ2-3	CATSDPNTDTQYF	TGTGCCACCAGTGATCCCAACACAGATACGCAGTATTTT
.	.	TRBV5-1	TRBJ1-1	CASSLQLMNTEAFF	TGCGCCAGCAGCTTACAGCTTATGAACACTGAAGCTTTCTTT